This TCR beta chain was captured by sequencing in a study of graft-versus-host responses after intestinal transplantation (dated by TCRdb to about 2021). In terms of the full investigation: Recipients received multivisceral, liver-intestinal, or isolated intestinal transplants. Bulk TCR-beta CDR3 sequencing was used to track graft-versus-host and host-versus-graft alloreactive T cell clones in the graft, circulation and bone marrow after intestinal transplantation. All recipients received anti-thymocyte globulin induction followed by maintenance tacrolimus and steroids for around three years. To identify alloreactive clones, pre-transplant mixed lymphocyte reaction products were sequenced and compared with unstimulated pre-transplant donor and recipient T cells. Instead of going to the commercial service, samples from a few later patients were sequenced in-house on an Illumina MiSeq and processed with MiXCR. Donor T cell macrochimerism was defined as a peak of at least 4% donor T cells among recipient peripheral blood mononuclear cells. A cohort of around 25 intestinal transplant recipients, including one retransplant, was enrolled, and a few patients lacking pretransplant specimens were excluded. Paper-wide results and their limitations: GvH clones were detected in recipient bone marrow, and some of these GvH clones were observed earlier in ileal mucosa or blood, consistent with an intestinal mucosal origin. Early after transplant, peak levels of circulating GvH clones were found to be associated with declines in HvG clones. Conclusions were limited by the relatively low number and heterogeneity of intestinal transplant patients. In the allografts of patients with donor T cell macrochimerism, GvH to HvG T cell clonal ratios were high.

Library construction relied on the immunoSEQ multiplex PCR assay. For most patients, genomic DNA was isolated with the Qiagen DNeasy Blood and Tissue Kit and sent frozen to Adaptive Biotechnologies for TCR sequencing. Adaptive Biotechnologies carried out high-throughput TCR-beta CDR3 sequencing of genomic DNA for most patients. Per the authors' processing: Adaptive's ImmunoSEQ software was the source of the TCR sequencing data for 18 patients, while three other patients were processed with MiXCR and VDJtools. To correct CD4 versus CD8 sorting errors, any sequence found in both subsets at a frequency ratio below 5:1 was removed. Because the origin of CDR3 nucleotide sequences shared between donor and recipient could not be assigned, those sequences were removed. At least 2-fold expansion over unstimulated cells and a minimum CFSE-low frequency of 0.002% (template counts) or 0.001% (read counts) were required for clones to be classified as alloreactive. Clones detected in sequenced pre-transplant spleen, lymph node, or MLR CFSE-low populations of the donor or recipient were defined as mappable. The cumulative frequency of alloreactive clones was calculated as a percentage of all sequences, weighted by copy number. TCRdb's version of the immuneACCESS table is confined to in-frame rearrangements and falls short of the full clone set. An unresolved V gene accounts for under half of the shortfall where checked; the remainder is of unknown origin. Clone size and V and J calls were adopted from that table, with D and trimming inferred from the DNA. In all, the sample holds roughly 100,000 clones, and 90% to 95% of those were seen once. The ten largest clonotypes hold around 1.2% of the sample.

The time point label for this specimen denotes: cells obtained before transplantation from donor or recipient. CD3+CD4+ and CD3+CD8+ populations were FACS-sorted from unstimulated pre-transplant donor and recipient cells taken from spleen or lymph nodes. V trim: 0 bases; J trim: 0 bases; unmatched bases: 3. Sequences MGHRA (CDR1) and YSYEKL (CDR2) are obtained from the germline V gene. Taken from cysteine to phenylalanine, the CDR3 has 16 residues. Only the CDR3 portion is preserved as DNA: 48 bases, with reading frame beginning at the first base. This clone was detected only once. Its antigen is unknown. There are no base qualities to consult, and no much larger clone falls within one base.

The clonotype originates from a human donor who received an intestinal transplant. The sample in question was unstimulated CD8+ T cells sorted from spleen or lymph node cells, obtained before intestinal transplant. In this chain, TRBV4-1 is recombined with TRBJ1-1; 8 nucleotides in the junction match TRBD1. CDR3 sequence: CASSQENRGVNTEAFF. The DNA sequence is as follows: TGCGCCAGCAGCCAAGAAAACAGGGGGGTGAACACTGAAGCTTTCTTT.